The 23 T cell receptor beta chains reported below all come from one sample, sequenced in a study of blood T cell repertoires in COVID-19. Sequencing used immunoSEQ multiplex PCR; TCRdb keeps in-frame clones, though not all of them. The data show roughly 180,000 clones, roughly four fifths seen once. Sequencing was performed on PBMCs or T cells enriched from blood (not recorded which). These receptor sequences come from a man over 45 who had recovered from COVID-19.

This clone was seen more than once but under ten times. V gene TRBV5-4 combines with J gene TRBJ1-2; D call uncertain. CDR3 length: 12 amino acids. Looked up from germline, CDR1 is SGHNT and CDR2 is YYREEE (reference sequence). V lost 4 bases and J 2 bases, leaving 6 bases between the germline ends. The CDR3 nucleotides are TGTGCCAGCAGCAGAGTCAACTATGGCTACACCTTC. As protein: CASSRVNYGYTF.

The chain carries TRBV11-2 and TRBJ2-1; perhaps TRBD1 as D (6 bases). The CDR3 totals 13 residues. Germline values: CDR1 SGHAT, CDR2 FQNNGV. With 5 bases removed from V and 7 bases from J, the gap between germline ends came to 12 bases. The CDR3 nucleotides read TGTGCCAGCAGCCAATACAGGGAAAATGAGCAGTTCTTC. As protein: CASSQYRENEQFF.

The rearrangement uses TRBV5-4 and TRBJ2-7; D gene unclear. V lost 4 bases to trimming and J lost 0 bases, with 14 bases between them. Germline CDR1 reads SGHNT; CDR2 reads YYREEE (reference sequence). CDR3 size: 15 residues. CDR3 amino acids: CASSRPGSSSYEQYF. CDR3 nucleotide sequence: TGTGCCAGCAGCCGGCCAGGCTCGAGCTCCTACGAGCAGTACTTC.

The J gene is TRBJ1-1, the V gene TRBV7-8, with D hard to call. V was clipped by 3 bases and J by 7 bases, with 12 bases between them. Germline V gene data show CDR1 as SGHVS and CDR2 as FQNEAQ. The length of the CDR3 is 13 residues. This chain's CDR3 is CASSFGRMVEAFF. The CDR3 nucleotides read TGTGCCAGCAGCTTTGGCCGAATGGTTGAAGCTTTCTTT.

The CDR3 here is CASPSGREEGYNEQFF. The CDR3 DNA follows: TGTGCCAGCCCTAGCGGGAGGGAGGAAGGGTACAATGAGCAGTTCTTC. The chain employs TRBV28 and TRBJ2-1; 12 bases are a match to TRBD2. Per the germline V gene, CDR1 is MDHEN and CDR2 is SYDVKM. With 8 bases clipped from V and 4 bases from J, the junction kept 9 bases outside the gene matches. This CDR3 contains 16 residues.

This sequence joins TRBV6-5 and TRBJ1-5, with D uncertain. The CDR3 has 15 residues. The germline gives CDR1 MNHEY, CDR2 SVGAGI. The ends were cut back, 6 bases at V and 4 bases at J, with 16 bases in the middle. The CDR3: CASSSGILPNQPQHF. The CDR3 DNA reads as TGTGCCAGCAGCTCCGGGATCTTACCTAATCAGCCCCAGCATTTT.

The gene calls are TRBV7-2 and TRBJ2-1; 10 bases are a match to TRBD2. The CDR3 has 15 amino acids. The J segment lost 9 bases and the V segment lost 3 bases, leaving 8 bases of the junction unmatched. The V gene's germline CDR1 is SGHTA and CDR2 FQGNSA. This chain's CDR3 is CASSFSGTSASEQFF. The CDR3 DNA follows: TGTGCCAGCAGCTTCTCCGGGACTAGCGCCAGTGAGCAGTTCTTC.

CDR3 DNA: TGCGCCAGCAGCATAGAGACAGGGGGTCCCTACGAGCAGTACTTC. Translated: CASSIETGGPYEQYF. The V and J genes are TRBV5-1 and TRBJ2-7, with TRBD1 matching 9 bases. After removal of 4 bases from V and 2 bases from J, the junction contained 7 bases not matched to a gene. Germline assignment: CDR1 SGHRS and CDR2 YFSETQ. This CDR3 is built from 15 residues.

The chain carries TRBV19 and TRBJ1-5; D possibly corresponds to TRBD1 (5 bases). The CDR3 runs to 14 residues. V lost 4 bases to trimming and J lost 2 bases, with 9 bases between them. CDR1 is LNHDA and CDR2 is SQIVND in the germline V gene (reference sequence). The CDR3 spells CASSNQGGNQPQHF. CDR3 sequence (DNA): TGTGCCAGTAGTAACCAGGGTGGCAATCAGCCCCAGCATTTT.

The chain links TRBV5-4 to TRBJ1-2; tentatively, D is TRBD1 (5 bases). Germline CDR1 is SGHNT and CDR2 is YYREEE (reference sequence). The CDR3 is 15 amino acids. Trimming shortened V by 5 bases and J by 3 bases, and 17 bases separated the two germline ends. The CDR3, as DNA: TGTGCCAGCAGTTTTCCGGCTCCCAGGGACTATGGCTACACCTTC. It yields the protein CASSFPAPRDYGYTF.

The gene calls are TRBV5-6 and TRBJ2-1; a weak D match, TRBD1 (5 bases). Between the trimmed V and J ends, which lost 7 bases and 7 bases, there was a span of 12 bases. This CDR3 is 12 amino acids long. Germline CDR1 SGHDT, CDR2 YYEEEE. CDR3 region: CASASGRNEQFF. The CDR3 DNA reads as TGTGCCAGCGCTTCAGGGCGGAATGAGCAGTTCTTC.

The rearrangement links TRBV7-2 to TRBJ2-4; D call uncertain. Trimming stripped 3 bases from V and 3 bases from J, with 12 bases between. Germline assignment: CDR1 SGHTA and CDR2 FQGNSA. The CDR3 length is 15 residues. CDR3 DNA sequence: TGTGCCAGCAGCTTTTCGTCGACGGGCAAAAACATTCAGTACTTC. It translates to CASSFSSTGKNIQYF. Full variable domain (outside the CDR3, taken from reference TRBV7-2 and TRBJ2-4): GAGVSQSPSNKVTEKGKDVELRCDPISGHTALYWYRQSLGQGLEFLIYFQGNSAPDKSGLPSDRFSAERTGGSVSTLTIQRTQQEDSAVYLCASSFSSTGKNIQYFGAGTRLSVL.

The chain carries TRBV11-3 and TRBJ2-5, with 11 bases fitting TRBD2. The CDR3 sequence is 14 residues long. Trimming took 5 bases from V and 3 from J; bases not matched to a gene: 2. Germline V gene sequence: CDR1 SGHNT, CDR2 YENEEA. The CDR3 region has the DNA TGTGCCAGCAGCCCGGGACTAGCGGAAGAGACCCAGTACTTC. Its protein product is CASSPGLAEETQYF.

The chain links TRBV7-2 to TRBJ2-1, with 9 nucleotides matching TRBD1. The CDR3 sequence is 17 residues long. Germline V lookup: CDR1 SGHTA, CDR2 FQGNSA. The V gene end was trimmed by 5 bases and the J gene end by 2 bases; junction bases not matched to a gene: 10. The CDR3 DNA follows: TGTGCCAGCAGCCCCCTTTCCGGGACAGGGCCCTACAATGAGCAGTTCTTC. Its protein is CASSPLSGTGPYNEQFF.

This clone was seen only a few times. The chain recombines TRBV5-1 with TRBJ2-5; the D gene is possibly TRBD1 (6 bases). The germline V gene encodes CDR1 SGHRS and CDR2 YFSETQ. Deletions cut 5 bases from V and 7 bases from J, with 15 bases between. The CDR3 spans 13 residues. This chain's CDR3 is CASSDKGERTQYF. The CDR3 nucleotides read TGCGCCAGCAGTGATAAGGGGGAGCGGACCCAGTACTTC.

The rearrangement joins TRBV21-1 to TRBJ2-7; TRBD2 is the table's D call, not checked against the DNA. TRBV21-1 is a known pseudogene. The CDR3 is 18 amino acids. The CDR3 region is CASSKERRKLASRDEQYF. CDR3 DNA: TGTGCCAGCAGCAAGGAGCGGAGAAAACTAGCATCGAGGGACGAGCAGTACTTC.

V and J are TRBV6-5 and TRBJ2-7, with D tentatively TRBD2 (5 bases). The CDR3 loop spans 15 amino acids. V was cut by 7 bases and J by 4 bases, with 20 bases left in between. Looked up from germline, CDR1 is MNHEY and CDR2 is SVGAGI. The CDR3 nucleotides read TGTGCCAGCACCGAAGGGCTAGGAGGATTATACGAGCAGTACTTC. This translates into CASTEGLGGLYEQYF.

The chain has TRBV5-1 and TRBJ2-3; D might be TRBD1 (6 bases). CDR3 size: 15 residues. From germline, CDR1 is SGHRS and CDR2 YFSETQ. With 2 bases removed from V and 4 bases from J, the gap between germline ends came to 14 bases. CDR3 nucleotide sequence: TGCGCCAGCAGCTTTGGGGGCGGCTTGTCAGATACGCAGTATTTT. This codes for CASSFGGGLSDTQYF.

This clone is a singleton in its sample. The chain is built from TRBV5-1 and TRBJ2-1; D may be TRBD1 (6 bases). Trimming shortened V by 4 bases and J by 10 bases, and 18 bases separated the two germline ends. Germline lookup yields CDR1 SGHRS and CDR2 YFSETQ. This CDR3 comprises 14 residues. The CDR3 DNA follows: TGCGCCAGCAGCCCGGGTGGGGGCGAGGACGAGCAGTTCTTC. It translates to CASSPGGGEDEQFF.

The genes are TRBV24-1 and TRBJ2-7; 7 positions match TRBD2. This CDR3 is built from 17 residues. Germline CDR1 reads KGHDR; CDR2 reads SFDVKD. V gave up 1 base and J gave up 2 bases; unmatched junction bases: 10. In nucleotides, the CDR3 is TGTGCCACCAGTGATTTAGGAGGACCTAGCGGCGCCTACGAGCAGTACTTC. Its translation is CATSDLGGPSGAYEQYF.

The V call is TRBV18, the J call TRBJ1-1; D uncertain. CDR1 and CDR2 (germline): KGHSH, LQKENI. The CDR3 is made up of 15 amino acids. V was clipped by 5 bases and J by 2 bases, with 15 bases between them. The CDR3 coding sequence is TGTGCCAGCTCAACCGGTCGAGGCGGAAACACTGAAGCTTTCTTT. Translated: CASSTGRGGNTEAFF.

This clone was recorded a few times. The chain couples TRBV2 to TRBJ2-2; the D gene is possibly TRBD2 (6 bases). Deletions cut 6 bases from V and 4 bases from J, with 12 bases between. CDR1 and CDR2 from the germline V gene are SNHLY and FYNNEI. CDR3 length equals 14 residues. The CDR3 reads CASRPGLPTGELFF. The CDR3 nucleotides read TGTGCCAGCAGGCCGGGACTTCCCACCGGGGAGCTGTTTTTT. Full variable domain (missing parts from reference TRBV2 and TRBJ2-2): EPEVTQTPSHQVTQMGQEVILRCVPISNHLYFYWYRQILGQKVEFLVSFYNNEISEKSEIFDDQFSVERPDGSNFTLKIRSTKLEDSAMYFCASRPGLPTGELFFGEGSRLTVL.

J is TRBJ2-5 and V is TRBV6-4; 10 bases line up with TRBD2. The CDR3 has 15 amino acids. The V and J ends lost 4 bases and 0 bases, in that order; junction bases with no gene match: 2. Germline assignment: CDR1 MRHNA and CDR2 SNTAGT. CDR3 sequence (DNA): TGTGCCAGCAGTGTTAGCGGGGGGCACCAAGAGACCCAGTACTTC. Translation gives CASSVSGGHQETQYF.